The clone carrying this TCR beta chain was counted between two and nine times. No antigen is known for it. Treatment denoted: roughly 20 received Ad26.COV2.S at low or high dose, single or two shots; 5 received placebo; per-sample allocation not given. Each sample was drawn 63 days after the first injection (of vaccine or placebo). The data stem from a study of Ad26.COV2.S vaccination and SARS-CoV-2 variants. Study-level information: Intramuscular Ad26.COV2.S doses were given once or twice, 56 days apart. Overall study findings and caveats: Comparable non-spike TCR breadth was observed in vaccine and placebo recipients.

This CDR3 spans 12 amino acids. Trimming stripped 3 bases from V and 5 bases from J, with 7 bases between. Germline CDR1 is SGHTA and CDR2 is FQGNSA. TCRdb's table, derived via immunoSEQ multiplex PCR, lists solely in-frame clones and lacks some. The top ten hold approximately 2.5% of the sample, which has around 450,000 clones, 85% to 90% seen once. The sequencing here drew on peripheral blood, taken in a trial of Ad26.COV2.S vaccine versus placebo. The V call is TRBV7-2, the J call TRBJ1-1; D might be TRBD1 (6 bases). This clonotype was obtained from a person between 18 and 65 years old who received the Ad26.COV2.S COVID-19 vaccine or a placebo. This CDR3 is CASSLDSTEAFF. DNA for the CDR3: TGTGCCAGCAGCTTGGACAGTACTGAAGCTTTCTTT. Full variable domain (outside the CDR3, taken from reference TRBV7-2 and TRBJ1-1): GAGVSQSPSNKVTEKGKDVELRCDPISGHTALYWYRQSLGQGLEFLIYFQGNSAPDKSGLPSDRFSAERTGGSVSTLTIQRTQQEDSAVYLCASSLDSTEAFFGQGTRLTVV.